Listed here are 32 T cell receptor beta chains from one sample, sequenced in a study of early T cells in non-severe SARS-CoV-2 infection. Using its own MiXCR run on the 5' RACE reads, TCRdb lists one record per CDR3 protein. Seen here are 40,000 or so distinct CDR3 sequences, roughly 5% observed once, and the top ten hold roughly 6.3%. The source material was whole blood, sampled at baseline. The receptors here all came from an adult who was a healthcare worker with PCR-confirmed SARS-CoV-2 infection or an uninfected control (not recorded which).

This clonotype was counted ten times or more. This chain connects TRBV11-1 to TRBJ2-1, with D perhaps matching TRBD2 (5 bases). Germline CDR1 and CDR2: SGHAT and FQDESV (reference sequence). The CDR3 is 16 residues long. With 5 bases removed from V and 6 bases from J, the gap between germline ends came to 20 bases. The CDR3 nucleotides read TGTGCCAGCAGCATGGACCCCTATGGGGAGATCAATGAGCAGTTCTTC. This gives the protein CASSMDPYGEINEQFF.

The chain has TRBV5-8 and TRBJ2-5; 14 bases map to TRBD2. The CDR3 loop spans 19 amino acids. Germline V gene data show CDR1 as SGHTS and CDR2 as YDEGEE. The V segment lost 0 bases and the J segment 1 base; nucleotides outside the gene matches: 8. The CDR3 loop is CASSLARTSGRKSQETQYF. The CDR3 DNA reads TGTGCCAGCAGCTTGGCGCGGACTAGCGGGAGGAAATCCCAAGAGACCCAGTACTTC. Using reference TRBV5-8 and TRBJ2-5 for the parts outside the CDR3, the full variable domain is EAGVTQSPTHLIKTRGQQATLRCSPISGHTSVYWYQQALGLGLQFLLWYDEGEERNRGNFPPRFSGRQFPNYSSELNVNALELEDSALYLCASSLARTSGRKSQETQYFGPGTRLLVL.

This clonotype was counted at least ten times. The chain recombines TRBV4-1 with TRBJ2-1; 12 positions agree with TRBD2. The germline CDR1 and CDR2 sequences are MGHRA and YSYEKL. The CDR3 covers 16 residues. Trimming cost V 3 bases and J 7 bases; bases outside gene matches: 7. Here the CDR3 reads CASSHTSGRPGNEQFF. The DNA for the CDR3 is TGCGCCAGCAGCCATACTAGCGGGAGGCCGGGTAATGAGCAGTTCTTC.

This clonotype was recorded many times. V is TRBV28 and J is TRBJ1-2; 7 bases are shared with TRBD1. Germline V CDR1 and CDR2: MDHEN, SYDVKM. CDR3 length: 15 residues. V lost 6 bases to trimming and J lost 8 bases; unmatched junction nucleotides: 15. Here the CDR3 reads CASRPPGGATWGYTF. The CDR3 DNA is TGTGCCAGCAGACCCCCAGGGGGAGCGACGTGGGGCTACACCTTC.

In its sample, this clonotype was seen many times. The J gene is TRBJ1-2, the V gene TRBV20-1; possible D gene TRBD1, 5 bases. The CDR3 loop spans 12 amino acids. Germline CDR1 and CDR2: DFQATT and SNEGSKA (reference sequence). The V and J ends lost 8 bases and 5 bases respectively, with 15 bases between them. The CDR3 bases are TGCAGTACGGAAGGGACCGCATATGGCTACACCTTC. This sequence encodes CSTEGTAYGYTF.

Only a few counts were recorded for this clonotype. The chain is built from TRBV7-6 and TRBJ2-2; no firm D call. CDR1 and CDR2 from the germline V gene are SGHVS and FNYEAQ. V gave up 5 bases and J gave up 4 bases, with 2 bases separating them. This CDR3 has 11 residues. The CDR3 sequence: CASSRTGELFF. The CDR3, as DNA: TGTGCCAGCAGCCGCACCGGGGAGCTGTTTTTT.

This clonotype was observed a few times. The chain links TRBV7-2 to TRBJ1-3; D gene uncertain. The germline CDR1 and CDR2 sequences are SGHTA and FQGNSA. The CDR3 has 15 amino acids. V was pared by 2 bases and J by 2 bases, with 10 bases between. The CDR3 loop reads CASSLWAEPGNTIYF. CDR3 bases: TGTGCCAGCAGCTTATGGGCAGAACCTGGAAACACCATATATTTT.

There are many counts of this clonotype. The V and J genes are TRBV20-1 and TRBJ2-4, with 10 positions matching TRBD1. The V gene's germline CDR1 is DFQATT and CDR2 SNEGSKA (reference sequence). The CDR3 totals 15 residues. The J segment lost 7 bases and the V segment lost 6 bases, leaving 12 bases of the junction unmatched. Written as DNA, the CDR3 is TGCAGTGCGCCAAACTCCGGGACAGGGGTTAACATTCAGTACTTC. Its translation: CSAPNSGTGVNIQYF.

This clonotype was found many times. V and J are TRBV10-3 and TRBJ1-1, with D unclear. The CDR3 has 15 residues. The V end lost 6 bases, the J end lost 0 bases, and 14 bases lay between the germline ends. In germline, CDR1 is ENHRY, CDR2 SYGVKD. The DNA of the CDR3 is TGTGCCATCAGCAGTTGGGAGGGCTTGAACACTGAAGCTTTCTTT. It yields the protein CAISSWEGLNTEAFF.

This clonotype was seen repeatedly, ten times or more. The J gene is TRBJ1-5, the V gene TRBV6-2 or TRBV6-3; TRBD1 is a possible D gene (5 bases). Trimming took off 6 bases at V and 0 bases at J, with 12 bases between the two ends. Germline V CDR1 and CDR2: MNHEY, SVGEGT. The CDR3 sequence is 15 residues long. CDR3 nucleotides: TGTGCCAGCAGCCAGACAGACTATAGCAATCAGCCCCAGCATTTT. It is translated as CASSQTDYSNQPQHF.

This clonotype was found many times. The genes are TRBV18 and TRBJ2-7; D call uncertain. The germline V gene has CDR1 KGHSH and CDR2 LQKENI. The germline V and J ends were trimmed by 0 bases and 3 bases, with 6 bases remaining between them. This CDR3 is 13 amino acids long. The CDR3 protein is CASSPPNSYEQYF. CDR3 bases: TGTGCCAGCTCACCACCAAACAGCTACGAGCAGTACTTC.

The chain carries TRBV11-2 and TRBJ2-4; D possibly corresponds to TRBD1 (5 bases). Germline-derived CDR1 and CDR2 are SGHAT and FQNNGV. Trimming removed 9 bases at V and 1 base at J, with 13 bases between. The CDR3 runs to 14 residues. CDR3 protein: CASRLRAAKNIQYF. CDR3 coding DNA: TGTGCCAGTCGCCTCAGGGCCGCCAAAAACATTCAGTACTTC.

This clonotype was picked up many times. The genes are TRBV7-9 and TRBJ2-5, with 7 bases fitting TRBD1. CDR3 length: 16 amino acids. J lost 2 bases, V lost 6 bases, and 12 bases had no gene match. Looked up from germline, CDR1 is SEHNR and CDR2 is FQNEAQ (reference sequence). For the CDR3, the DNA is TGTGCCAGCAGTCTTTACGGACAGGCCCCTCAAGAGACCCAGTACTTC. Amino acid sequence: CASSLYGQAPQETQYF.

This clonotype was detected many times. This chain joins TRBV11-3 and TRBJ2-1; 9 bases are a match to TRBD2. The CDR3 contains 17 residues. The germline V gene has CDR1 SGHNT and CDR2 YENEEA. Trimming took 4 bases from V and 4 from J; bases not matched to a gene: 11. The DNA for the CDR3 is TGTGCCAGCAGCTGGCTAGCGGGAATAAATAGTTACAATGAGCAGTTCTTC. Translation gives CASSWLAGINSYNEQFF.

This clonotype was counted at least ten times. V gene TRBV5-4 combines with J gene TRBJ2-7; D unresolved. The CDR3 is 12 residues long. Trimming stripped 0 bases from V and 6 bases from J, with 7 bases between. The germline CDR1 and CDR2 sequences are SGHNT and YYREEE (reference sequence). The CDR3 sequence: CASSLDWSEQYF. The CDR3, as DNA: TGTGCCAGCAGCTTGGATTGGAGCGAGCAGTACTTC.

This clonotype was seen at least ten times. The chain employs TRBV7-9 and TRBJ2-1, with a weak D call TRBD2 (6 bases). The CDR3 totals 13 residues. Germline lookup yields CDR1 SEHNR and CDR2 FQNEAQ (reference sequence). V was shortened by 7 bases and J by 5 bases, with 12 bases between the two germline ends. The CDR3 loop is CASISGGDNEQFF. DNA of the CDR3: TGTGCCAGCATTAGCGGAGGCGACAATGAGCAGTTCTTC.

Here the CDR3 DNA reads TGTGCCAGCTCCCCCGACAGGGCCGAGGGCTACACCTTC. Translating it yields CASSPDRAEGYTF. The rearrangement joins TRBV18 to TRBJ1-2; 7 nucleotides align to TRBD1. Germline assignment: CDR1 KGHSH and CDR2 LQKENI. The CDR3 is 13 amino acids. V trimming: 6 bases; J trimming: 8 bases; junction bases outside the gene matches: 9.

The V gene is TRBV5-1, the J gene TRBJ2-1; 9 nucleotides match TRBD2. This CDR3 has 15 residues. The V gene end was trimmed by 0 bases and the J gene end by 5 bases; junction bases not matched to a gene: 3. CDR1 is SGHRS, CDR2 YFSETQ, per germline. CDR3 protein: CASSLVSGSHNEQFF. CDR3 nucleotides: TGCGCCAGCAGCTTGGTTAGCGGGAGCCACAATGAGCAGTTCTTC.

This clonotype is medium-sized within its sample. This chain's CDR3 is CSVRRDEKLFF. The DNA for the CDR3 is TGCAGCGTGCGACGAGATGAAAAACTGTTTTTT. V gene TRBV29-1 combines with J gene TRBJ1-4, with D uncertain. V lost 6 bases, J lost 6 bases, and 8 bases lay in between. CDR3 length: 11 residues. Germline V gene data show CDR1 as SQVTM and CDR2 as ANQGSEA.

This clonotype was observed at least ten times. This chain uses TRBV7-8 with TRBJ2-5, with 8 bases fitting TRBD2. The germline CDR1 and CDR2 sequences are SGHVS and FQNEAQ. The length of the CDR3 is 22 residues. The J segment lost 2 bases and the V segment lost 2 bases, leaving 25 bases of the junction unmatched. The CDR3 loop is CASSLRALNTNRGREDQETQYF. The CDR3 nucleotides read TGTGCCAGCAGCTTAAGGGCCCTGAACACGAACCGCGGGCGGGAGGATCAAGAGACCCAGTACTTC. The full variable domain, in which reference TRBV7-8 and TRBJ2-5 provide the parts outside the CDR3, is GAGVSQSPRYKVAKRGQDVALRCDPISGHVSLFWYQQALGQGPEFLTYFQNEAQLDKSGLPSDRFFAERPEGSVSTLKIQRTQQEDSAVYLCASSLRALNTNRGREDQETQYFGPGTRLLVL.

This clonotype appeared a few times. CDR3 DNA sequence: TGTGCCAGCAGCTTGGCGGGGTATCGGAGCAATCAGCCCCAGCATTTT. It encodes CASSLAGYRSNQPQHF. The gene calls are TRBV5-6 and TRBJ1-5; the D is unclear. CDR1 is SGHDT, CDR2 YYEEEE, per germline. The CDR3 has 16 amino acids. V lost 0 bases to trimming and J lost 1 base, with 11 bases between them.

This clonotype was counted ten times or more. The genes are TRBV6-5 and TRBJ1-1; D may be TRBD1 (6 bases). The germline gives CDR1 MNHEY, CDR2 SVGAGI. This CDR3 is built from 14 residues. The V gene lost 6 bases and the J gene lost 3 bases, with 14 bases spanning the gap. The CDR3 reads CASSRPRQDTEAFF. The CDR3 nucleotides are TGTGCCAGCAGCCGCCCCCGACAGGACACTGAAGCTTTCTTT.

The genes are TRBV29-1 and TRBJ2-1, with 10 bases identical to TRBD2. Germline-derived CDR1 and CDR2 are SQVTM and ANQGSEA. V was clipped by 7 bases and J by 2 bases; unmatched bases: 2. The CDR3 is made up of 13 amino acids. CDR3 region: CSGTSGTYNEQFF. The CDR3 region has the DNA TGCAGCGGTACTAGCGGGACCTACAATGAGCAGTTCTTC.

There are many counts of this clonotype. The rearrangement links TRBV10-1 to TRBJ2-5; 10 bases align to TRBD2. There are 14 residues in the CDR3. The J segment lost 5 bases and the V segment lost 2 bases, leaving 2 bases of the junction unmatched. Germline loops: CDR1 WNHNN, CDR2 SYGVQD (reference sequence). CDR3: CASSESGRAETQYF. The CDR3 DNA reads TGCGCCAGCAGTGAGAGCGGGAGGGCCGAGACCCAGTACTTC.

This clonotype occurred many times. The rearrangement joins TRBV6-5 to TRBJ2-7, with D possibly being TRBD1 (6 bases). Trimming took 2 bases from V and 4 from J, leaving 9 bases between them. The CDR3 consists of 13 residues. Germline CDR1 MNHEY, CDR2 SVGAGI. CDR3 amino acids: CASSYAGTYEQYF. In DNA, the CDR3 is TGTGCCAGCAGTTACGCAGGGACATACGAGCAGTACTTC.

This clonotype has a count of ten or more. This chain uses TRBV12-3 or TRBV12-4 with TRBJ1-2; D perhaps matches TRBD1 (5 bases). This CDR3 contains 13 residues. The V end lost 3 bases, the J end lost 2 bases, and 7 bases lay between the germline ends. CDR3 in amino acids: CASSFGANYGYTF. The CDR3 nucleotides are TGTGCCAGCAGTTTTGGGGCGAACTATGGCTACACCTTC.

This clonotype was detected only a few times. The chain employs TRBV24-1 and TRBJ1-5; no firm D call. Germline V gene sequence: CDR1 KGHDR, CDR2 SFDVKD. V lost 9 bases and J lost 0, with 8 bases in between. CDR3 length: 13 amino acids. Here the CDR3 reads CATGTASNQPQHF. The CDR3 DNA follows: TGTGCCACCGGTACGGCTAGCAATCAGCCCCAGCATTTT.

This clonotype has ten or more counts. The V gene is TRBV20-1, the J gene TRBJ2-1; TRBD1 is a possible D gene (6 bases). This CDR3 is 13 amino acids long. Germline CDR1 DFQATT, CDR2 SNEGSKA (reference sequence). V gave up 5 bases and J gave up 9 bases, with 17 bases separating them. CDR3: CSALRGQWGEQFF. Written as DNA, the CDR3 is TGCAGTGCTCTGAGAGGACAGTGGGGTGAGCAGTTCTTC.

The rearrangement uses TRBV7-8 and TRBJ1-3; D ambiguous. This CDR3 contains 15 residues. Between the trimmed V and J ends, which lost 1 base and 0 bases, there was a span of 7 bases. The V gene's germline CDR1 is SGHVS and CDR2 FQNEAQ. The CDR3 is CASSLGVSSGNTIYF. The CDR3 DNA reads TGTGCCAGCAGCTTAGGAGTCAGCTCTGGAAACACCATATATTTT. Full variable domain (rest looked up from reference TRBV7-8 and TRBJ1-3): GAGVSQSPRYKVAKRGQDVALRCDPISGHVSLFWYQQALGQGPEFLTYFQNEAQLDKSGLPSDRFFAERPEGSVSTLKIQRTQQEDSAVYLCASSLGVSSGNTIYFGEGSWLTVV.

There are many counts of this clonotype. V is TRBV27 and J is TRBJ2-2; 8 nucleotides line up with TRBD2. Germline-derived CDR1 and CDR2 are MNHEY and SMNVEV (reference sequence). This CDR3 has 17 amino acids. Trimming removed 3 bases from V and 4 bases from J; junction bases left unmatched: 10. The CDR3 region has the DNA TGTGCCAGCAGTTTCCCATACGGACTAGCAATCACCGGGGAGCTGTTTTTT. This gives the protein CASSFPYGLAITGELFF.

This clonotype appeared many times. The V gene is TRBV4-1, the J gene TRBJ2-3, with a tentative D call TRBD2 (6 bases). The V gene lost 3 bases and the J gene lost 5 bases, with 12 bases spanning the gap. The CDR3 extends over 14 amino acids. Germline CDR1 reads MGHRA; CDR2 reads YSYEKL. The DNA for the CDR3 is TGCGCCAGCAGCCACGAGACTAGTCAAGATACGCAGTATTTT. Amino acids: CASSHETSQDTQYF.

This clonotype was detected many times. The rearrangement joins TRBV9 to TRBJ2-1; D may match TRBD1 or TRBD2 (5 bases each). V was trimmed by 0 bases and J by 4 bases, leaving 14 bases between them. The CDR3 totals 16 residues. Germline V gene lookup returns CDR1 SGDLS and CDR2 YYNGEE. The CDR3 sequence is CASSVGGTAPYNEQFF. DNA for the CDR3: TGTGCCAGCAGCGTAGGAGGGACGGCCCCTTACAATGAGCAGTTCTTC.